Shown below are 21 T cell receptor beta chains from a single sample sequenced in a study of Ad26.COV2.S vaccination and SARS-CoV-2 variants. Specified treatment: around 19 received Ad26.COV2.S at low or high dose, single or two shots; 5 received placebo; per-sample allocation not given. Specimens were obtained on day 63 following the first vaccine or placebo injection. Method: immunoSEQ multiplex PCR; TCRdb's copy keeps in-frame clones and lacks some. This table holds around 450,000 clones, over 75% found once. The input for sequencing was peripheral blood, taken in a trial of Ad26.COV2.S vaccine versus placebo. All receptors derive from a person between 18 and 60 years old who received the Ad26.COV2.S COVID-19 vaccine or a placebo.

The chain combines TRBV30 with TRBJ2-7; TRBD2 matches 10 bases. This CDR3 has 14 residues. Germline CDR1 reads GTSNPN; CDR2 reads SVGIG (reference sequence). V shed 2 bases, J shed 5 bases, and the junction held 6 bases outside the gene matches. CDR3 protein: CAWSTLAGVNEQYF. The CDR3, as DNA: TGTGCCTGGAGTACCCTAGCGGGGGTAAACGAGCAGTACTTC.

This clone came up a few times. The V call is TRBV5-1, the J call TRBJ1-1; no firm D call. Germline V gene sequence: CDR1 SGHRS, CDR2 YFSETQ. V was cut by 1 base and J by 3 bases, with 7 bases left in between. The CDR3 is 13 residues long. CDR3 sequence reads: CASSLRPDTEAFF. The DNA of the CDR3 is TGCGCCAGCAGCTTGAGGCCGGACACTGAAGCTTTCTTT.

The chain recombines TRBV28 with TRBJ2-5; D may match TRBD1 or TRBD2 (7 bases each). Trimming removed 6 bases at V and 4 bases at J, with 18 bases between. There are 15 residues in the CDR3. In germline, CDR1 is MDHEN, CDR2 SYDVKM. CDR3 region: CASSLMGGTVETQYF. DNA for the CDR3: TGTGCCAGCAGCCTTATGGGGGGGACAGTAGAGACCCAGTACTTC.

CDR3 coding DNA: TGCAGCGTTGGACGGATAGGCGCCGGGGAGCTGTTTTTT. It translates to CSVGRIGAGELFF. The V and J genes are TRBV29-1 and TRBJ2-2; D uncertain. Trimming cost V 4 bases and J 6 bases, with 12 bases left between them. Germline V gives CDR1 SQVTM, CDR2 ANQGSEA. The CDR3 runs 13 residues.

V usage is TRBV9 and J usage is TRBJ1-2; 8 bases match TRBD1. The CDR3 spans 17 residues. CDR1 SGDLS and CDR2 YYNGEE come from the germline V gene. After removal of 3 bases from V and 10 bases from J, the junction contained 20 bases not matched to a gene. Here the CDR3 reads CASSADRSGGIPHSYTF. In DNA form, the CDR3 reads TGTGCCAGCAGCGCGGACCGTTCAGGGGGCATTCCACACTCCTACACCTTC.

This chain uses TRBV3-1 (or the pseudogene TRBV3-2) with TRBJ2-1; D is unresolved. V lost 1 base and J lost 8, with 12 bases in between. CDR1 LGHDT and CDR2 YNNKEL come from the germline V gene (reference sequence). The CDR3 has 14 residues. In DNA, the CDR3 is TGTGCCAGCAGCCAAGCCCCGGGCGGCTATGAGCAGTTCTTC. Residues: CASSQAPGGYEQFF.

This clone appeared many times. V is TRBV2 and J is TRBJ1-3, with unresolved D. The CDR3 length is 14 residues. CDR1 and CDR2 (germline): SNHLY, FYNNEI. Trimming shortened V by 6 bases and J by 3 bases, and 12 bases separated the two germline ends. This chain's CDR3 is CASRARESGNTIYF. CDR3 DNA: TGTGCCAGCAGGGCGAGGGAGAGTGGAAACACCATATATTTT.

Notes on this clone: Distinct nucleotide sequences in the sample also encode this CDR3. The chain links TRBV7-9 to TRBJ2-5; D is ambiguous. The germline CDR1 and CDR2 sequences are SEHNR and FQNEAQ (reference sequence). This CDR3 is 13 amino acids long. The V gene lost 6 bases and the J gene lost 1 base, with 9 bases spanning the gap. CDR3 DNA sequence: TGTGCCAGCAGGGCCGGCAGCCAAGAGACCCAGTACTTC. It yields the protein CASRAGSQETQYF.

The V gene is TRBV5-6, the J gene TRBJ1-2; no definite D call. This CDR3 region has 18 residues. The V and J ends lost 4 bases and 7 bases respectively, with 29 bases between them. Germline CDR1 and CDR2: SGHDT and YYEEEE. This CDR3 reads CASSHSLASGGRLSGYTF. The DNA for the CDR3 is TGTGCCAGCAGCCACTCCCTCGCCTCAGGTGGGAGGTTAAGTGGCTACACCTTC.

The chain couples TRBV3-1 (or the pseudogene TRBV3-2) to TRBJ2-7, with 7 bases matching TRBD1. The CDR3 has 14 residues. Trimming removed 4 bases from V and 5 bases from J; junction bases left unmatched: 8. The germline CDR1 and CDR2 sequences are LGHDT and YNNKEL (reference sequence). The CDR3 DNA follows: TGTGCCAGCAGCCGGAAGGACAGGTCTAACGAGCAGTACTTC. It encodes CASSRKDRSNEQYF.

This chain connects TRBV21-1 to TRBJ1-3. TRBV21-1 is recorded as a pseudogene. The CDR3 is made up of 16 amino acids. CDR3 loop: CASTPWAGDSGNTIYF. Written as DNA, the CDR3 is TGTGCCAGCACACCCTGGGCGGGGGATTCTGGAAACACCATATATTTT.

The V gene is TRBV7-2, the J gene TRBJ2-7; unclear D gene. With 5 bases removed from V and 3 bases from J, the gap between germline ends came to 14 bases. CDR1 SGHTA and CDR2 FQGNSA come from the germline V gene. This CDR3 has 14 residues. Here the CDR3 DNA reads TGTGCCAGCAGCGTAGTACCAGAACGCTACGAGCAGTACTTC. As protein: CASSVVPERYEQYF.

On this clone itself: Within the sample, other DNA sequences also encode this same CDR3. The gene calls are TRBV7-2 and TRBJ2-2; 10 nucleotides line up with TRBD2. The CDR3 loop spans 16 amino acids. CDR1 SGHTA and CDR2 FQGNSA come from the germline V gene. The trim removed 3 bases at V and 2 bases at J, leaving 3 bases unmatched. The CDR3 here is CASSFTSGANTGELFF. The CDR3, as DNA: TGTGCCAGCAGCTTTACTAGCGGGGCTAACACCGGGGAGCTGTTTTTT.

This clone appeared a single time. The chain is built from TRBV7-9 and TRBJ2-2, with D perhaps matching TRBD2 (6 bases). Germline CDR1 SEHNR, CDR2 FQNEAQ (reference sequence). The CDR3 length is 15 residues. Trimming cost V 4 bases and J 8 bases, with 17 bases left between them. CDR3 sequence reads: CASSSLRSGTGELFF. Written as DNA, the CDR3 is TGTGCCAGCAGCTCCCTGAGGTCAGGGACTGGGGAGCTGTTTTTT.

This clone has only a few counts. The chain combines TRBV5-1 with TRBJ1-3; 8 bases map to TRBD1. The germline V gene encodes CDR1 SGHRS and CDR2 YFSETQ. CDR3 size: 15 residues. V was clipped by 0 bases and J by 5 bases; unmatched bases: 4. The CDR3 coding sequence is TGCGCCAGCAGCTTGGCCGGACAGGGACGAAACACCATATATTTT. Amino acid sequence: CASSLAGQGRNTIYF.

V is TRBV4-3 and J is TRBJ1-2, with D perhaps matching TRBD1 (5 bases). CDR3 size: 16 residues. The V and J ends lost 0 bases and 3 bases respectively, with 14 bases between them. Germline lookup yields CDR1 LGHNA and CDR2 YSLEER. CDR3 sequence reads: CASSQDHPGLDYGYTF. Written as DNA, the CDR3 is TGCGCCAGCAGCCAAGATCATCCGGGGCTCGACTATGGCTACACCTTC.

V is TRBV6-2 or TRBV6-3 and J is TRBJ2-5; a possible D gene is TRBD1 (6 bases). This CDR3 has 16 amino acids. V lost 5 bases and J 3 bases, leaving 19 bases between the germline ends. Germline-derived CDR1 and CDR2 are MNHEY and SVGEGT. DNA of the CDR3: TGTGCCAGCAGTGATCCTCATAGGACAGTAAAAGAGACCCAGTACTTC. Protein sequence: CASSDPHRTVKETQYF.

V is TRBV3-1 (or the pseudogene TRBV3-2) and J is TRBJ2-7; D is possibly TRBD2 (5 bases). V dropped 4 bases and J dropped 2 bases, with 9 bases sitting between them. CDR1 is LGHDT and CDR2 is YNNKEL in the germline V gene (reference sequence). This CDR3 region has 13 residues. The CDR3 sequence: CASSPDGTYEQYF. The CDR3 bases are TGTGCCAGCAGCCCGGACGGGACCTACGAGCAGTACTTC.

V usage is TRBV6-5 and J usage is TRBJ1-5, with D unclear. CDR1 is MNHEY, CDR2 SVGAGI, per germline. The CDR3 is 13 amino acids. The V gene lost 0 bases and the J gene lost 6 bases, with 6 bases spanning the gap. CDR3 region: CASSYSQAQPQHF. Here the CDR3 DNA reads TGTGCCAGCAGTTACTCTCAGGCTCAGCCCCAGCATTTT.

The chain links TRBV27 to TRBJ1-2; 8 nucleotides agree with TRBD1. This CDR3 spans 15 amino acids. V lost 6 bases to trimming and J lost 4 bases; unmatched junction nucleotides: 10. CDR1 is MNHEY, CDR2 SMNVEV, per germline (reference sequence). The CDR3 DNA reads TGTGCCAGCAGCGAAACAGGGGGTTCAGGCTATGGCTACACCTTC. Its translation: CASSETGGSGYGYTF.

The V call is TRBV27, the J call TRBJ1-1; no clear D. This CDR3 has 13 residues. The V and J ends lost 3 bases and 3 bases respectively, with 8 bases between them. In germline, CDR1 is MNHEY, CDR2 SMNVEV (reference sequence). The CDR3 here is CASSFKPDTEAFF. The CDR3 DNA follows: TGTGCCAGCAGTTTCAAGCCCGACACTGAAGCTTTCTTT.